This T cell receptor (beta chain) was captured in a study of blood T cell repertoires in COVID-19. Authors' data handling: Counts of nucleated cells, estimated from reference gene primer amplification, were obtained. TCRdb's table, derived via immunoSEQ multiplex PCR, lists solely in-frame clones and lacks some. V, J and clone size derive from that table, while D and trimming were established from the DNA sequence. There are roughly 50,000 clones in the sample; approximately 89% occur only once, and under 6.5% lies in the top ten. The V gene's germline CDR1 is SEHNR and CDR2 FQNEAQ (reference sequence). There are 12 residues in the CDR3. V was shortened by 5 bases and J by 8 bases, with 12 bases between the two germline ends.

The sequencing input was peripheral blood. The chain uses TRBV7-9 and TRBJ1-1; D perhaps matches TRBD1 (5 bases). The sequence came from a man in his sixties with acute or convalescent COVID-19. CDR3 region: CASSLRTREAFF. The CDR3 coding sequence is TGTGCCAGCAGCCTCCGGACACGGGAAGCTTTCTTT.